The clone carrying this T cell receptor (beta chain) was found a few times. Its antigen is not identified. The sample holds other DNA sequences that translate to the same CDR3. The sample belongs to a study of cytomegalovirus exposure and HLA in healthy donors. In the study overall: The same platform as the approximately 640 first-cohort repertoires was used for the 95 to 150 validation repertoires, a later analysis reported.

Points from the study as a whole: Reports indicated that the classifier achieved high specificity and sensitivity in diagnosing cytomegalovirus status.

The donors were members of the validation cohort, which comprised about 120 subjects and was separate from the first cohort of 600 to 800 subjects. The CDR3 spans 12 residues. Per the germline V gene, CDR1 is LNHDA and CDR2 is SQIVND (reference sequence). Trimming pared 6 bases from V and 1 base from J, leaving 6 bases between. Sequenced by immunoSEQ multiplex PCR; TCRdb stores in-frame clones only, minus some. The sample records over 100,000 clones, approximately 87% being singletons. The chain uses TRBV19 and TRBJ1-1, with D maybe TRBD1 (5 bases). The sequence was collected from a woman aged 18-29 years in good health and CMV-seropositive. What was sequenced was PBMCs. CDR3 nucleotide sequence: TGTGCCAGTAGAAGGGGGAACACTGAAGCTTTCTTT. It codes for CASRRGNTEAFF.